Presented here are 11 T cell receptor beta chains from one specimen sequenced in a study of identifying expanded T cells in peripheral blood. Sequencing was performed with immunoSEQ multiplex PCR; in TCRdb, only in-frame clones are kept and a portion is missing. The table has roughly 61,000 clones, over 85% seen once; the top ten hold 3% to 4.5%. The sequencing input was blood. The source is a person aged 18-69 years in good health.

The chain joins TRBV6-6 to TRBJ1-5; D unclear. V gave up 2 bases and J gave up 4 bases, with 12 bases separating them. From germline, CDR1 is MNHNY and CDR2 SVGAGI (reference sequence). CDR3 length: 15 residues. The CDR3: CASSYLLGRNQPQHF. The CDR3 coding sequence is TGTGCCAGCAGTTACCTACTAGGCAGGAATCAGCCCCAGCATTTT.

The gene calls are TRBV6-1 and TRBJ2-7, with 7 bases fitting TRBD2. CDR3 length: 15 amino acids. The germline V gene encodes CDR1 MNHNS and CDR2 SASEGT. The V and J ends lost 2 bases and 2 bases, in that order; junction bases with no gene match: 6. The CDR3 region has the DNA TGTGCCAGCAGTGAACAACCTAGCGGAGCCTACGAGCAGTACTTC. Its protein product is CASSEQPSGAYEQYF.

The rearrangement links TRBV5-4 to TRBJ2-3, with 9 bases fitting TRBD2. Germline V gene lookup returns CDR1 SGHNT and CDR2 YYREEE (reference sequence). The trim removed 4 bases at V and 3 bases at J, leaving 12 bases unmatched. The CDR3 totals 17 residues. CDR3 protein: CASSPGGAGGGTDTQYF. Written as DNA, the CDR3 is TGTGCCAGCAGCCCCGGTGGAGCGGGAGGAGGGACAGATACGCAGTATTTT. The whole variable domain, filled in from reference TRBV5-4 and TRBJ2-3, reads ETGVTQSPTHLIKTRGQQVTLRCSSQSGHNTVSWYQQALGQGPQFIFQYYREEENGRGNFPPRFSGLQFPNYSSELNVNALELDDSALYLCASSPGGAGGGTDTQYFGPGTRLTVL.

The chain links TRBV10-3 to TRBJ2-1; D is undetermined. V dropped 0 bases and J dropped 6 bases, with 9 bases sitting between them. Germline CDR1 is ENHRY and CDR2 is SYGVKD. The CDR3 covers 14 residues. CDR3 nucleotides: TGTGCCATCAGTGAGTCGGGTCCTCTCAATGAGCAGTTCTTC. This codes for CAISESGPLNEQFF.

This rearrangement joins TRBV4-1 to TRBJ1-1; tentatively, D is TRBD1 (5 bases). The CDR3 is made up of 16 amino acids. Germline CDR1 reads MGHRA; CDR2 reads YSYEKL. Deletions cut 0 bases from V and 3 bases from J, with 14 bases between. The CDR3 spells CASSQDPFAGDTEAFF. The CDR3 DNA follows: TGCGCCAGCAGCCAAGATCCCTTTGCGGGGGACACTGAAGCTTTCTTT.

The rearrangement joins TRBV27 to TRBJ2-7; D is unresolved. This CDR3 contains 15 residues. V was trimmed by 6 bases and J by 0 bases, leaving 15 bases between them. Germline V gives CDR1 MNHEY, CDR2 SMNVEV (reference sequence). CDR3 coding DNA: TGTGCCAGCAGCCCCCACCCCGGTAGCTCCTACGAGCAGTACTTC. This encodes CASSPHPGSSYEQYF.

The J gene is TRBJ2-1, the V gene TRBV6-6; TRBD2 matches at 12 bases. With 4 bases clipped from V and 8 bases from J, the junction kept 9 bases outside the gene matches. Germline V gene lookup returns CDR1 MNHNY and CDR2 SVGAGI (reference sequence). The CDR3 runs 16 residues. CDR3 protein: CASSFRLAGDVDEQFF. Here the CDR3 DNA reads TGTGCCAGCAGTTTTAGACTAGCGGGAGATGTGGATGAGCAGTTCTTC.

The J gene is TRBJ2-7, the V gene TRBV5-6; the D is unclear. Germline V CDR1 and CDR2: SGHDT, YYEEEE. The V and J ends lost 0 bases and 1 base respectively, with 8 bases between them. There are 14 residues in the CDR3. The CDR3 reads CASSLVRRSYEQYF. CDR3 sequence (DNA): TGTGCCAGCAGCTTGGTTCGCAGGTCCTACGAGCAGTACTTC.

This clone appeared a single time. This chain uses TRBV5-3 with TRBJ1-6; 11 bases agree with TRBD1. TRBV5-3 is identified as an open reading frame with a role that is uncertain. The CDR3 has 18 amino acids. Trimming at V came to 5 bases and at J to 0 bases, leaving 7 bases not matched to a gene. In nucleotides, the CDR3 is TGTGCCAGAAGGATCGGACAGGGGGCGAGCTCCTATAATTCACCCCTCCACTTT. Its translation: CARRIGQGASSYNSPLHF.

This clone was picked up one time. The gene calls are TRBV5-6 and TRBJ1-4; TRBD1 might be the D (5 bases). This CDR3 has 14 amino acids. Germline lookup yields CDR1 SGHDT and CDR2 YYEEEE. Trimming took off 1 base at V and 5 bases at J, with 9 bases between the two ends. The CDR3 DNA is TGTGCCAGCAGCTTGAAGGGGCGGAATGAAAAACTGTTTTTT. Protein sequence: CASSLKGRNEKLFF.

This chain links TRBV19 with TRBJ1-4; D remains ambiguous. Germline CDR1 LNHDA, CDR2 SQIVND (reference sequence). The CDR3 is made up of 14 amino acids. V lost 3 bases to trimming and J lost 10 bases, with 15 bases between them. CDR3 nucleotide sequence: TGTGCCAGTAGTATTGGAACCCGATCGGGAAAACTGTTTTTT. This codes for CASSIGTRSGKLFF.